The clone carrying this T cell receptor beta chain is medium-sized within its sample. The data were taken from a study of metastatic and nonmetastatic thyroid tumors. All patients reached thyroid surgery having received no treatment beforehand. CDR1 is SQVTM, CDR2 ANQGSEA, per germline. This CDR3 contains 14 residues. V trimming: 5 bases; J trimming: 7 bases; junction bases outside the gene matches: 8. Original data processing: CDR3 was compared across clinicopathological groups, and the resulting differences were used to build a distant-metastasis classifier for papillary thyroid cancer. Via MiXCR, TCRdb re-called the PCR reads. The V and J calls come from TCRdb's annotation, not from the publication. The data contain about 16,000 clones, about 29% of them seen just once; the ten biggest clones take up over 10%.

Sequencing was carried out using tumor tissue. J is TRBJ2-2 and V is TRBV29-1; TRBD1 matches at 9 bases. The clonotype comes from a male donor with papillary thyroid cancer or a benign thyroid nodule (not recorded which). Some clones in this sample may be carry-over from other donors' samples. The CDR3 region has the DNA TGCAGCGTTTGGACAGGGGAGGTCGGCGGGGAGCTGTTTTTT. Protein product: CSVWTGEVGGELFF.